The sequence of this T cell receptor (beta chain) was determined in a study of siplizumab effects on memory and regulatory T cells. The CDR3 has 16 residues. J gave up 9 bases and V 3 bases, and 9 bases lay outside the gene matches. Germline V lookup: CDR1 KGHSH, CDR2 LQKENI. General study findings and limits: A small minority of alloreactive clones were mapped to unstimulated subsets. Mappable alloreactive CD4+ clones averaged approximately 70% Treg-derived with siplizumab versus approximately 25% in controls. Naive T cells appeared more varied than memory cells and looked like key alloresponse contributors.

Some 100,000 TCR templates were measured in each sample. Libraries were prepared by immunoSEQ multiplex PCR; TCRdb keeps only in-frame clonotypes and omits some of them. This sample has 100,000 to 110,000 clones, with approximately 94% found just once. Regarding this clone: Its antigen is currently unknown.

The sequenced sample consisted of non-Treg CD4+ T cells sorted from blood. This sequence joins TRBV18 and TRBJ1-5; 12 bases fit TRBD1. The source is a human donor in good health. The CDR3 nucleotides are TGTGCCAGCTCACCTCCGGGACAGGGGGCGACTAGGCCCCAGCATTTT. It encodes CASSPPGQGATRPQHF.